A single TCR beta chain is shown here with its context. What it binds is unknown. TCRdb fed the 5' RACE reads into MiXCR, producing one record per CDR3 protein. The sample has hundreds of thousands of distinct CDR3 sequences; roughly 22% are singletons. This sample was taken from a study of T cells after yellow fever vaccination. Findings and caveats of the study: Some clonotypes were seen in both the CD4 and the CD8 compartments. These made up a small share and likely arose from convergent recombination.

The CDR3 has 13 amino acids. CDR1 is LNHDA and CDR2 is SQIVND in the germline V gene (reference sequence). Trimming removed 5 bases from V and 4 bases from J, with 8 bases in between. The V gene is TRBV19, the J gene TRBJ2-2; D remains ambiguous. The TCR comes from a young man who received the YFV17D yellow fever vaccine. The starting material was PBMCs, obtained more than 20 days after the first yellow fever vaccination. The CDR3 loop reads CASSSKFTGELFF. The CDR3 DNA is TGTGCCAGTAGTTCGAAATTCACCGGGGAGCTGTTTTTT.